A selection of T cell receptor beta chains follows, all from one sample in a study of monozygotic twins with cystic fibrosis. Only in-frame clones appear in the TCRdb table, and some are missing; sequencing was by immunoSEQ multiplex PCR. The sample contains around 25,000 clones, about 96% of which appear only once. Sequenced sample: blood. Every receptor here comes from a girl aged 2-10 years with cystic fibrosis. The CDR3 runs from the conserved cysteine through the conserved F or W. D genes are given only for firm matches. Only some rows state a clone size, as once, few, many or a class for expanded clones.

15 | TRBD1 | TRBJ1-2 | NA | TRBV10-3 | TGTGCCATCAGTGAGTCGAGGACAGGGGATTATGGCTACACCTTC | CAISESRTGDYGYTF
14 | TRBD2 | TRBJ2-3 | NA | TRBV9 | TGTGCCAGCAGCGCGACTAGCGGCACAGATACGCAGTATTTT | CASSATSGTDTQYF
16 | TRBD2 | TRBJ2-5 | NA | TRBV15 | TGTGCCACCAGCAGGGGCCCTAGCGGGAGGGGGGAGACCCAGTACTTC | CATSRGPSGRGETQYF
14 | NA | TRBJ1-5 | once | TRBV2 | TGTGCCAGCATTTCGGACAGCAGCAATCAGCCCCAGCATTTT | CASISDSSNQPQHF
15 | TRBD2 | TRBJ2-7 | NA | TRBV7-9 | TGTGCCAGCAGCCCCCTAGGCGGGAGCTCCTACGAGCAGTACTTC | CASSPLGGSSYEQYF
14 | NA | TRBJ1-5 | NA | TRBV30 | TGTGCCTGGAGTGTATCAAGCAGCAATCAGCCCCAGCATTTT | CAWSVSSSNQPQHF
17 | TRBD2 | TRBJ2-3 | NA | TRBV25-1 | TGTGCCAGCAGTGAACGGCTAGCGGGAGACCTCACAGATACGCAGTATTTT | CASSERLAGDLTDTQYF
15 | NA | TRBJ2-3 | NA | TRBV7-2 | TGTGCCAGCAGCTTAGTCGGCGGGTTCACAGATACGCAGTATTTT | CASSLVGGFTDTQYF
15 | TRBD1 | TRBJ1-1 | NA | TRBV28 | TGTGCCAGCAGTTCTCCGGGACAGGGAGTTTTGAAAGCTTTCTTT | CASSSPGQGVLKAFF
16 | TRBD2 | TRBJ2-5 | NA | TRBV5-1 | TGCGCCAGCAGCTTGACAACTAGCGGGATATGGGAGACCCAGTACTTC | CASSLTTSGIWETQYF
14 | NA | TRBJ2-5 | NA | TRBV2 | TGTGCCAGCAAGATCCAGGGGACCCAAGAGACCCAGTACTTC | CASKIQGTQETQYF
15 | NA | TRBJ2-1 | NA | TRBV6-5 | TGTGCCAGCAGCCGCGACGAAAGCTCCTACAATGAGCAGTTCTTC | CASSRDESSYNEQFF
13 | NA | TRBJ1-2 | NA | TRBV5-1 | TGCGCCAGCAGCTTGGCCCTCGGGTATGGCTACACCTTC | CASSLALGYGYTF
13 | NA | TRBJ2-5 | NA | TRBV5-1 | TGCGCCAGCAGCCTAAACCCTCAAGAGACCCAGTACTTC | CASSLNPQETQYF
13 | NA | TRBJ2-7 | NA | TRBV9 | TGTGCCAGCAGCAGTCGATACTCCTACGAGCAGTACTTC | CASSSRYSYEQYF
17 | TRBD2 | TRBJ2-3 | NA | TRBV6-1 | TGTGCCAGCAGTGATCCGCGGGGCGGGAGGGCCTTAGATACGCAGTATTTT | CASSDPRGGRALDTQYF
15 | TRBD1 | TRBJ1-5 | once | TRBV6-6 | TGTGCCAGCAGTTTACAGGGGGCGGGCAATCAGCCCCAGCATTTT | CASSLQGAGNQPQHF
13 | NA | TRBJ2-5 | NA | TRBV7-3 | TGTGCCAGCAGCACTAGCCTTGGGGAGACCCAGTACTTC | CASSTSLGETQYF
17 | TRBD2 | TRBJ2-3 | NA | TRBV5-5 | TGTGCCAGCAGCCGGCTAGCGGGAGAGAGGGGTCCGAATACGCAGTATTTT | CASSRLAGERGPNTQYF
19 | NA | TRBJ2-3 | NA | TRBV5-6 | TGTGCCAGCAGCTTGCCCCTAGGCAGGGCTTTTACTAGCACAGATACGCAGTATTTT | CASSLPLGRAFTSTDTQYF
15 | NA | TRBJ2-7 | NA | TRBV21-1 | TGTGCCAGCAGCAACACGGGGCCAGCCTCCTACGAGCAGTACTTC | CASSNTGPASYEQYF
11 | NA | TRBJ1-1 | NA | TRBV6-6 | TGTGCCAGCAGCCCAAACGTTGTAACTTTCTTT | CASSPNVVTFF
14 | TRBD2 | TRBJ2-1 | NA | TRBV27 | TGTGCCAGCGCTGCTAGCGGGATATACAATGAGCAGTTCTTC | CASAASGIYNEQFF
16 | NA | TRBJ2-1 | NA | TRBV9 | TGTGCCAGCAGTCCGACGACAGGTTACTCCTACAATGAGCAGTTCTTC | CASSPTTGYSYNEQFF
14 | NA | TRBJ1-1 | NA | TRBV5-1 | TGCGCCAGCAGCTTATGGTCCCCTTCCACTGAAGCTTTCTTT | CASSLWSPSTEAFF
14 | TRBD1 | TRBJ2-2 | NA | TRBV5-1 | TGCGCCAGCAGCATAAGACAGGGGGCCGGGGAGCTGTTTTTT | CASSIRQGAGELFF
11 | NA | TRBJ2-5 | NA | TRBV7-2 | TGTGCCAGCAGGGGGGGAGAGACCCAGTACTTC | CASRGGETQYF
15 | TRBD2 | TRBJ2-1 | once | TRBV28 | TGTGCCAGCAGTTTACTGCGGGAGGCCAACAATGAGCAGTTCTTC | CASSLLREANNEQFF
17 | TRBD2 | TRBJ2-2 | NA | TRBV9 | TGTGCCAGCAGCCCGACTAGCGGGAGTCGAATGAACGGGGAGCTGTTTTTT | CASSPTSGSRMNGELFF
16 | NA | TRBJ2-7 | once | TRBV7-8 | TGTGCCAGCAGCTTAGCACGGGGGACAGCCAACTACGAGCAGTACTTC | CASSLARGTANYEQYF
13 | NA | TRBJ1-2 | few | TRBV28 | TGTGCCAGCACCATAAGGGGGGCGGACGGCTACACCTTC | CASTIRGADGYTF
17 | NA | TRBJ2-1 | NA | TRBV5-4 | TGTGCCAGCAGCCTTAGTCACTTTCCCCATTACAGGAATGAGCAGTTCTTC | CASSLSHFPHYRNEQFF
14 | NA | TRBJ1-2 | few | TRBV10-1 | TGCGCCAGCAGTGAGACGCTCCGGGGGCCAGGCTACACCTTC | CASSETLRGPGYTF
16 | NA | TRBJ1-1 | NA | TRBV15 | TGTGCCACCAGCACTGGAGGGGGGGGCGTCAACACTGAAGCTTTCTTT | CATSTGGGGVNTEAFF
16 | TRBD1 | TRBJ2-7 | once | TRBV5-8 | TGTGCCAGCAGCTTGGGGGGGACAGGGACCTACGCGGAGCAGTACTTC | CASSLGGTGTYAEQYF
14 | NA | TRBJ2-3 | NA | TRBV29-1 | TGCAGCGTTGTCGGGAGTCCGCGCACAGATACGCAGTATTTT | CSVVGSPRTDTQYF
11 | NA | TRBJ1-3 | NA | TRBV20-1 | TGCAGTGCTTCATCTGGAAACACCATATATTTT | CSASSGNTIYF
15 | NA | TRBJ2-7 | NA | TRBV18 | TGTGCCAGCTCCCTCACAGTGCCTAACTCCTACGAGCAGTACTTC | CASSLTVPNSYEQYF
16 | TRBD2 | TRBJ2-7 | NA | TRBV2 | TGTGCCAGCAGTCGTAGGGTGACTAGCGGGAAGGGTGAGCAGTACTTC | CASSRRVTSGKGEQYF
14 | NA | TRBJ2-7 | NA | TRBV27 | TGTGCCAGCAGTTTGAAAGCGGAGCTATACGAGCAGTACTTC | CASSLKAELYEQYF
17 | TRBD2 | TRBJ2-5 | NA | TRBV7-2 | TGTGCCAGCAGTTCGTCCAGTTTGGTTGGCGGGAGGGAGACCCAGTACTTC | CASSSSSLVGGRETQYF
13 | TRBD2 | TRBJ2-1 | NA | TRBV7-7 | TGTGCCAGCAGCACGGGACTATTAGGCGAGCAGTTCTTC | CASSTGLLGEQFF
17 | NA | TRBJ2-7 | once | TRBV9 | TGTGCCAGCATACGAAGGTACTCCGACGAAGAGTCCTACGAGCAGTACTTC | CASIRRYSDEESYEQYF
14 | NA | TRBJ1-2 | NA | TRBV30 | TGTGCCTGGAGAGGTAGGGGTTCTAACTATGGCTACACCTTC | CAWRGRGSNYGYTF
15 | TRBD1 | TRBJ2-3 | NA | TRBV15 | TGTGCCACCAGCAGAGGACAGGGGGCCGCAGATACGCAGTATTTT | CATSRGQGAADTQYF
17 | NA | TRBJ2-7 | NA | TRBV7-2 | TGTGCCAGCAGCTTACCCCAAACGGACGGACGCTCCTACGAGCAGTACTTC | CASSLPQTDGRSYEQYF
13 | NA | TRBJ1-1 | NA | TRBV30 | TGTGCCTGGAGTCACGGGGGGAGGACTGAAGCTTTCTTT | CAWSHGGRTEAFF
15 | TRBD1 | TRBJ1-3 | NA | TRBV7-3 | TGTGCCAGCAGCTTGGTGACAGGGGTCGGAAACACCATATATTTT | CASSLVTGVGNTIYF
16 | TRBD2 | TRBJ2-2 | NA | TRBV7-3 | TGTGCCAGCAGCTTAAGCCTAGCGGGAGTCTCCGGGGAGCTGTTTTTT | CASSLSLAGVSGELFF
16 | NA | TRBJ2-7 | NA | TRBV7-2 | TGTGCCAGCAGCTTAAAGTCCGGACTACCCAATTACGAGCAGTACTTC | CASSLKSGLPNYEQYF
13 | NA | TRBJ2-7 | NA | TRBV5-1 | TGCGCCAGCAGCTTGACAGGGTTCGACGAGCAGTACTTC | CASSLTGFDEQYF
12 | TRBD1 | TRBJ2-5 | NA | TRBV7-2 | TGTGCCAGCAGCGACAGGGGTCAGACCCAGTACTTC | CASSDRGQTQYF
15 | NA | TRBJ1-3 | NA | TRBV6-6 | TGTGCCAGCAGTGCCCGGGAGAGCTCTGGAAACACCATATATTTT | CASSARESSGNTIYF
16 | TRBD2 | TRBJ2-1 | NA | TRBV25-1 | TGTGCCAGCAGTGAAGTAAGGCGGGAGGACTACAATGAGCAGTTCTTC | CASSEVRREDYNEQFF
14 | NA | TRBJ2-7 | NA | TRBV11-2 | TGTGCCAGCAGCCCCCTGGAGGGGAGCTACGAGCAGTACTTC | CASSPLEGSYEQYF
19 | NA | TRBJ2-7 | NA | TRBV21-1 | TGTGCCAGCCCCGGGGGGTGTGGTCCCAGCGGGAGGGTTAACAACGAGCAGTACTTC | CASPGGCGPSGRVNNEQYF
14 | NA | TRBJ2-1 | NA | TRBV6-6 | TGTGCCCTCGGAAGACGGGAGATTGCCCATGAGCAGTTCTTC | CALGRREIAHEQFF
16 | TRBD2 | TRBJ2-3 | NA | TRBV5-1 | TGCGCCAGCCAGCGAGGGACTAGCGGAAGCACAGATACGCAGTATTTT | CASQRGTSGSTDTQYF